A selection of T cell receptor beta chains follows, all from one sample in a study of T cells in Graves' hyperthyroidism and ophthalmopathy. One entry per CDR3 protein results from TCRdb running MiXCR on the multiplex PCR reads. Of 600,000 to 800,000 distinct CDR3 sequences in the sample, 35% were seen once. Sequencing used blood. The receptors were gathered from a woman in her 40s with Graves' hyperthyroidism. The CDR3 runs from the conserved cysteine through the conserved F or W. The order of the fields is V gene, J gene, CDR3 protein.

V: TRBV13
J: TRBJ1-2
CDR3: CASPRGQGYTF

V: TRBV11-2
J: TRBJ2-7
CDR3: CATSGGRGHEQYF

V: TRBV9
J: TRBJ1-1
CDR3: CASSVEGTGRGAFF

V: TRBV12-3/TRBV12-4
J: TRBJ1-1
CDR3: CASTRQGLATEAFF

V: TRBV25-1
J: TRBJ1-6
CDR3: CASSATSKAGPPERSYNSPLHF

V: TRBV28
J: TRBJ1-1
CDR3: CATIQGPTEAFF

V: TRBV7-8
J: TRBJ2-7
CDR3: CASSARWGPAYEQYF

V: TRBV2
J: TRBJ2-3
CDR3: CASSDLLSTDTQYF

V: TRBV7-8
J: TRBJ2-5
CDR3: CASSTSRDRRETQYF

V: TRBV11-3
J: TRBJ2-5
CDR3: CASSLDGVGFQETQYF

V: TRBV12-3/TRBV12-4
J: TRBJ1-3
CDR3: CATTGGFGNTIYF

V: TRBV6-5
J: TRBJ1-6
CDR3: CASSYESGSPLHF

V: TRBV6-6
J: TRBJ1-1
CDR3: CASRNPEAEAFF

V: TRBV20-1
J: TRBJ2-7
CDR3: CSAIPDRVSYEQYF

V: TRBV7-4
J: TRBJ1-2
CDR3: CASSLQPQANYGYTF

V: TRBV6-5
J: TRBJ2-5
CDR3: CASSYDTRGKETQYF

V: TRBV5-1
J: TRBJ2-2
CDR3: CASSLPGGYAGELFF

V: TRBV7-2
J: TRBJ1-1
CDR3: CASSSGRHLNTEAFF

V: TRBV5-1
J: TRBJ2-2
CDR3: CASSLGAWGSRAGELFF

V: TRBV7-9
J: TRBJ2-7
CDR3: CASSSLTNRHEQYF

V: TRBV7-2
J: TRBJ2-7
CDR3: CASRAGHSMGEQYF

V: TRBV29-1
J: TRBJ1-1
CDR3: CSAARGSEAFF

V: TRBV7-3
J: TRBJ2-5
CDR3: CASSLTPGADTQYF

V: TRBV11-2
J: TRBJ1-2
CDR3: CASSQDRAELGYGYTF

V: TRBV28
J: TRBJ1-5
CDR3: CATNAVLGPQHF

V: TRBV6-1
J: TRBJ2-2
CDR3: CASSRDGTGFDLTGELFF

V: TRBV2
J: TRBJ1-5
CDR3: CASSEVDRDQPQHF